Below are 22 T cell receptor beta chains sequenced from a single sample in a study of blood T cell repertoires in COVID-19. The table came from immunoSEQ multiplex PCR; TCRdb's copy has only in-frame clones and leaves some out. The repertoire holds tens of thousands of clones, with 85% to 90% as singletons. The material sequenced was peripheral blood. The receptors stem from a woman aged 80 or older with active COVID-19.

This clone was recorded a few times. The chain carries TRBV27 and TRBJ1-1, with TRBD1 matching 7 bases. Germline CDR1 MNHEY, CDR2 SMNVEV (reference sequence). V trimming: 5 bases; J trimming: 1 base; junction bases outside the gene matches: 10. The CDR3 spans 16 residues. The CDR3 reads CASSRDRGGGNTEAFF. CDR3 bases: TGTGCCAGCAGTCGGGACAGAGGTGGGGGGAACACTGAAGCTTTCTTT.

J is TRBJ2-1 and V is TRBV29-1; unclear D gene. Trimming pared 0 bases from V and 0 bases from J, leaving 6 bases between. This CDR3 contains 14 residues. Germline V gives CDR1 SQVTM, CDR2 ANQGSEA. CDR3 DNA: TGCAGCGTTGAAGACAGAAGCTCCTACAATGAGCAGTTCTTC. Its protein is CSVEDRSSYNEQFF.

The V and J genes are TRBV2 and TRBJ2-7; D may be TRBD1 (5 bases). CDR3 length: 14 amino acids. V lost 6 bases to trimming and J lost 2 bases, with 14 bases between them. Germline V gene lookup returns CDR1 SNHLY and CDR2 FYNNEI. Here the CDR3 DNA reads TGTGCCAGCAGGGTGGGGCCTGGGACCTACGAGCAGTACTTC. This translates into CASRVGPGTYEQYF.

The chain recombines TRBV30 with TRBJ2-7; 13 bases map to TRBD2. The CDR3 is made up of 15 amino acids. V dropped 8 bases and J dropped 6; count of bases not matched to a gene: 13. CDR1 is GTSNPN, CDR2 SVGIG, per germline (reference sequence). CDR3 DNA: TGTGCCGGGACCGGGACTAGCGGGATCCCATTCGAGCAGTACTTC. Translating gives CAGTGTSGIPFEQYF.

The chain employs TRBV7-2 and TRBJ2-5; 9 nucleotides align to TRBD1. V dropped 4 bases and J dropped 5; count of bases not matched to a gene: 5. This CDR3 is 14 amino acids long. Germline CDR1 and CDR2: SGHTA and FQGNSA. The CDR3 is CASSSTGGHETQYF. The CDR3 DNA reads TGTGCCAGCAGCTCCACAGGGGGCCACGAGACCCAGTACTTC.

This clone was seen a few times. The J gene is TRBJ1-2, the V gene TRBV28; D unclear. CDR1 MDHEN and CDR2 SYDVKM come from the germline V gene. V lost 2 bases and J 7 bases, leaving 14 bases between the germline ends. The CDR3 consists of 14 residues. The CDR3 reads CASSLSRQASGYTF. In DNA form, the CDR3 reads TGTGCCAGCAGTTTAAGTAGGCAGGCCAGTGGCTACACCTTC.

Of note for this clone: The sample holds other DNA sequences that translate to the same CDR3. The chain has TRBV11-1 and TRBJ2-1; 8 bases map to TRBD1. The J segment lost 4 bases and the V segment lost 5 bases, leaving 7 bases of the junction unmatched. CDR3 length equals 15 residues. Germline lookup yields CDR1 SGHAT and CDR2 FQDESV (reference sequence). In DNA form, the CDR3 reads TGTGCCAGCAGCCTAGGACAGGGTCCGTACAATGAGCAGTTCTTC. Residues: CASSLGQGPYNEQFF.

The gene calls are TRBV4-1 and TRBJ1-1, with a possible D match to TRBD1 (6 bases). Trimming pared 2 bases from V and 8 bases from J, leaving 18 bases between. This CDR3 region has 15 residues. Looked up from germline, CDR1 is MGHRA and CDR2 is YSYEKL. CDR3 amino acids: CASSQSAGGQLEAFF. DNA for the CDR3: TGCGCCAGCAGCCAATCAGCGGGGGGGCAGCTAGAAGCTTTCTTT.

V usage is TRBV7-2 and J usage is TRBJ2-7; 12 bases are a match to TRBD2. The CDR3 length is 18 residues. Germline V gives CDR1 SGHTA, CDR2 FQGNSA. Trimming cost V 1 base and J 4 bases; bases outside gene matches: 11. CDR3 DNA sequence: TGTGCCAGCAGCTTAGTAACTAGCGGGAGGAGCACCCCTTACGAGCAGTACTTC. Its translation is CASSLVTSGRSTPYEQYF.

This CDR3 reads CASRPKTSGLYEQYF. CDR3 bases: TGTGCCAGCAGGCCGAAGACTAGCGGACTCTACGAGCAGTACTTC. The genes are TRBV27 and TRBJ2-7; 9 positions match TRBD2. Trimming cost V 6 bases and J 3 bases; bases outside gene matches: 9. The CDR3 is made up of 15 amino acids. Per the germline V gene, CDR1 is MNHEY and CDR2 is SMNVEV (reference sequence).

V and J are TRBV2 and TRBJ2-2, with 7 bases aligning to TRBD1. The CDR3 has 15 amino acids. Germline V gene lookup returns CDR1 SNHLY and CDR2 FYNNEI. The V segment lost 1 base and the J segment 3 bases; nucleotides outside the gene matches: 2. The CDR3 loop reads CASSEEQGHTGELFF. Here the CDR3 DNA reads TGTGCCAGCAGTGAAGAACAGGGGCACACCGGGGAGCTGTTTTTT.

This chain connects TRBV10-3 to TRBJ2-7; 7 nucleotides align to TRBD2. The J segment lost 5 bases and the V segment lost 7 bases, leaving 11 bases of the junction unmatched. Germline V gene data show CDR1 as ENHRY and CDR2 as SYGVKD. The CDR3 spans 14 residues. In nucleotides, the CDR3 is TGTGCCATCAAAAGCGGGGCCAGTTGGGACGAGCAGTACTTC. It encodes CAIKSGASWDEQYF.

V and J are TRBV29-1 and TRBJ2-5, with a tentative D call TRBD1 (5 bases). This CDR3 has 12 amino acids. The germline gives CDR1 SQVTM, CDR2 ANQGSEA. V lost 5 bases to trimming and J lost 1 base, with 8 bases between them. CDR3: CSVLGVQETQYF. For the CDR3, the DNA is TGCAGCGTTTTAGGGGTCCAAGAGACCCAGTACTTC.

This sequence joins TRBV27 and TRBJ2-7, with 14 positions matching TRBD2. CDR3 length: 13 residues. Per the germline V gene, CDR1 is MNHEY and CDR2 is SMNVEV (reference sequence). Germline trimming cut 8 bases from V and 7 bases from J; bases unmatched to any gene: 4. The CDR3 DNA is TGTGCCAGCCGACTAGCGGGAGGGTATGAGCAGTACTTC. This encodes CASRLAGGYEQYF.

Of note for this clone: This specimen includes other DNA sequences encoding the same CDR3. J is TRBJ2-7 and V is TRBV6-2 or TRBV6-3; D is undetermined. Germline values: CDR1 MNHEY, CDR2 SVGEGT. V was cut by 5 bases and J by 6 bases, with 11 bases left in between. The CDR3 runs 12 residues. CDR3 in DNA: TGTGCCAGCAGTCGCGGCCCCGGCGAGCAGTACTTC. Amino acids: CASSRGPGEQYF.

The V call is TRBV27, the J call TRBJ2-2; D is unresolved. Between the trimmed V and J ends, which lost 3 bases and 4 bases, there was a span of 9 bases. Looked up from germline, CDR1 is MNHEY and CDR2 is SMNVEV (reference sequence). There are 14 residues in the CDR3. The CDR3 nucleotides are TGTGCCAGCAGTTTGCGTTCCGTCACCGGGGAGCTGTTTTTT. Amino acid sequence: CASSLRSVTGELFF.

In nucleotides, the CDR3 is TGTGCCAGCAGTTACCAAAAGGATAGCGGGAGCTTTGCCTACGAGCAGTACTTC. The encoded protein is CASSYQKDSGSFAYEQYF. The chain links TRBV28 to TRBJ2-7; 9 bases align to TRBD2. V shed 4 bases, J shed 2 bases, and the junction held 15 bases outside the gene matches. Germline loops: CDR1 MDHEN, CDR2 SYDVKM. The CDR3 sequence is 18 residues long. Full variable domain (outside the CDR3, taken from reference TRBV28 and TRBJ2-7): DVKVTQSSRYLVKRTGEKVFLECVQDMDHENMFWYRQDPGLGLRLIYFSYDVKMKEKGDIPEGYSVSREKKERFSLILESASTNQTSMYLCASSYQKDSGSFAYEQYFGPGTRLTVT.

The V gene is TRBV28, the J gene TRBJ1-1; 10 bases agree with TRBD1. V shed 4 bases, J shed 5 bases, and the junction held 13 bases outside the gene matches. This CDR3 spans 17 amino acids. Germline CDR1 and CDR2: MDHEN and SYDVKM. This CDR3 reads CASSSDRGRHGWTEAFF. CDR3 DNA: TGTGCCAGCAGTTCTGACAGGGGGCGCCATGGATGGACTGAAGCTTTCTTT.

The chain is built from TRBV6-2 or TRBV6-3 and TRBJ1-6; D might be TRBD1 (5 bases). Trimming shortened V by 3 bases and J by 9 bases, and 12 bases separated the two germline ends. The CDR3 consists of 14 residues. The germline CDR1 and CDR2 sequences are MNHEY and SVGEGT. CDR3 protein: CASSYRGYGSPLHF. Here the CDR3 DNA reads TGTGCCAGCAGTTATAGGGGATACGGTTCACCCCTCCACTTT.

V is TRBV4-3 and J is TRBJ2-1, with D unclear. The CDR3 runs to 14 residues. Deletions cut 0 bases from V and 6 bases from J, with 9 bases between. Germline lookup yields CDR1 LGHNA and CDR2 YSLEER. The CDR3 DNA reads TGCGCCAGCAGCCAAGATCGAGGAACCAATGAGCAGTTCTTC. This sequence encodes CASSQDRGTNEQFF.

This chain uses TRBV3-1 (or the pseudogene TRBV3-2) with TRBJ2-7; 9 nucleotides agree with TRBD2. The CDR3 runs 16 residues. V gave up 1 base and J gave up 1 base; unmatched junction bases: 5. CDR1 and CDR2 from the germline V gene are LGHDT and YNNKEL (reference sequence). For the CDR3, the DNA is TGTGCCAGCAGCCAAGTAGAGCGGGAGGATTCCTACGAGCAGTACTTC. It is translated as CASSQVEREDSYEQYF.

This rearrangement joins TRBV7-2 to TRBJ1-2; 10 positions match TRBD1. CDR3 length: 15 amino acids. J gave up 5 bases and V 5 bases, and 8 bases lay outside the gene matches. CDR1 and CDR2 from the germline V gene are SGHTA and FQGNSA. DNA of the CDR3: TGTGCCAGCAGCCCTAGCGGGGACAGGGGTTATGGCTACACCTTC. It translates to CASSPSGDRGYGYTF.